The source of this TCR beta chain is a study of T cell repertoires in enteric fever (dated by TCRdb to between 2017 and 2018). About the investigation overall: The study reconstructed the Salmonella-specific repertoire of circulating effector CD4+ T cells from volunteers experimentally challenged with Salmonella Typhi or Paratyphi A. Mass cytometry was used to identify circulating effector CD4+ T cells responding to Salmonella infection. T cell staining, including ex vivo staining, was performed with tetramers loaded with CdtB(105-125) peptide variants (SP110Y, ST110H). Four approaches were merged in the work: T cell receptor sequencing, unbiased single-cell cloning, mass cytometry and live fluorescence barcoding. Summary of the overall study and its limitations: Accumulation of T cells not cross-reacting between serovars appeared to be driven by single amino acid variations in the immunodominant proteins CdtB and PhoN. Among the expanded clonotypes were cross-reactive responses to distantly related Salmonella serovars as well as clones that recognized antigens unique to S. Typhi or S. Paratyphi A. S. Typhi- and S. Paratyphi A-specific immunodominant T cell antigens were identified as HlyE and CdtB, respectively.

By its share of the sample, this clonotype is medium-sized (0.01 to 0.1%). Its specific antigen is unknown. Base qualities are not provided; no much larger clone lies one nucleotide away. CD38+ CCR7- CD4+ T cells were described as a homogeneous population of IFNgamma- and MIP-1beta-producing effector cells. This sample was sequenced with an Illumina MiSeq. TCRdb passed the public sequencing reads through fastp at Q25 and MiXCR, retaining productive beta sequences. A single entry per CDR3 protein holds the most common genes and DNA from its merged rows. The sample includes over 150 distinct CDR3 sequences, with 31% observed a single time. The top ten hold around 52% of the sample. According to the germline V gene, CDR1 reads SGDLS and CDR2 reads YYNGEE. The CDR3 measures 16 amino acids from cysteine to phenylalanine. Kept here is only the CDR3 DNA, which spans 48 bases and is read in frame from base 1. V has 0 bases trimmed and J has 2 bases trimmed; junction bases matching no gene number 4.

Sequenced: CCR7- CD38+ CD4+ T cells from blood. The cell subset or site label corresponds to: effector CD4+ T cells responding to Salmonella infection (IFNgamma/MIP-1beta producing). Recombination connected TRBV9 to TRBJ2-3, with 9 middle bases fitting TRBD2. This TCR was recovered from a human donor with Salmonella enteric fever, either typhoid or paratyphoid (not recorded which). Here is the DNA: TGTGCCAGCAGCGTAGATATAGCGGGAGCCACAGATACGCAGTATTTT. This sequence encodes CASSVDIAGATDTQYF.